This T cell receptor beta chain was sequenced during a study of T cell clones after liver transplantation. Profiled with immunoSEQ multiplex PCR; TCRdb holds only in-frame clones, not every one. Of about 74,000 clones listed, under 90% are singletons. Trimming stripped 7 bases from V and 5 bases from J, with 18 bases between. The V gene's germline CDR1 is SGHRS and CDR2 YFSETQ. CDR3 length: 15 residues. This clone came up a few times. The sample in question was CD4+ T cells from blood, obtained before liver transplant. This sequence was found in a human donor who received a liver transplant. The chain carries TRBV5-1 and TRBJ1-4; tentatively, D is TRBD1 (5 bases). The CDR3 DNA sequence: TGCGCCAGCTCAGATAGCTCAGGGTGGAATGAAAAACTGTTTTTT. It codes for CASSDSSGWNEKLFF.